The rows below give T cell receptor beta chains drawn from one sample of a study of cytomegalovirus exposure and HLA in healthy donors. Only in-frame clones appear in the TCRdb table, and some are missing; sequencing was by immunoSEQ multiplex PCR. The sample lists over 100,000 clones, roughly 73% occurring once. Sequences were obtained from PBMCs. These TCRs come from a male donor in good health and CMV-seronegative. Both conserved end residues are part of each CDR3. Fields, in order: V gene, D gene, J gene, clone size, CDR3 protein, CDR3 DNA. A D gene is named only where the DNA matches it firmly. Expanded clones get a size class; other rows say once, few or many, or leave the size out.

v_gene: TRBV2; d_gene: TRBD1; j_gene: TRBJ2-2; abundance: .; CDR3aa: CASSSPGQGTGELFF; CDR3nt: TGTGCCAGCAGTTCTCCGGGACAGGGAACCGGGGAGCTGTTTTTT
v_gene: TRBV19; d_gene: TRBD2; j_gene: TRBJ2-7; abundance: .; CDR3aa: CASRKAGGRSYEQYF; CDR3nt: TGTGCCAGTCGAAAAGCGGGGGGCCGCTCCTACGAGCAGTACTTC
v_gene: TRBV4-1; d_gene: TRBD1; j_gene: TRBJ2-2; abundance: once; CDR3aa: CASSQVGGQGATGELFF; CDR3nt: TGCGCCAGCAGCCAAGTAGGTGGACAGGGGGCGACCGGGGAGCTGTTTTTT
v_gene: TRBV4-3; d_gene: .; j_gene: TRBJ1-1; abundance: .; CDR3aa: CASSQDGATSNTEAFF; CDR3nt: TGCGCCAGCAGCCAAGATGGTGCGACATCGAACACTGAAGCTTTCTTT
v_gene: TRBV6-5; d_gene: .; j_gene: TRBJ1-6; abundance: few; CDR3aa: CASSSGHRDNSPLHF; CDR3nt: TGTGCCAGCAGTTCCGGACATCGGGATAATTCACCCCTCCACTTT
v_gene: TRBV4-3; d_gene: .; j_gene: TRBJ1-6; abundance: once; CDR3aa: CASSQAGPPAGSPLHF; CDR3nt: TGCGCCAGCAGCCAAGCCGGACCCCCCGCGGGTTCACCCCTCCACTTT
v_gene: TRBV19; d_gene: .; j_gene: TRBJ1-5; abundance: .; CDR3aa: CASLGQYNQPQHF; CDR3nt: TGTGCCAGCCTTGGACAGTACAATCAGCCCCAGCATTTT
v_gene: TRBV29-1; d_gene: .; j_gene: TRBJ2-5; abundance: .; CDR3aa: CSVPTRPKETQYF; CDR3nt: TGCAGCGTCCCGACAAGACCTAAAGAGACCCAGTACTTC
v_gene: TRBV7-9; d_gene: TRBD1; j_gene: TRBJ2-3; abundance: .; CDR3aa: CASSSGQGHTDTQYF; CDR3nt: TGTGCCAGCAGCTCCGGACAGGGGCACACAGATACGCAGTATTTT
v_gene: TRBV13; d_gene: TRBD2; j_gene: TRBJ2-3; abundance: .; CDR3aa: CASRLTSGSTDTQYF; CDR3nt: TGTGCCAGCAGACTGACTAGCGGAAGCACAGATACGCAGTATTTT
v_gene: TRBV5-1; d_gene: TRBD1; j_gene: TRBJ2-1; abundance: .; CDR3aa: CASSLVGQYYNEQFF; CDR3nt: TGCGCCAGCAGCTTGGTGGGACAGTATTACAATGAGCAGTTCTTC
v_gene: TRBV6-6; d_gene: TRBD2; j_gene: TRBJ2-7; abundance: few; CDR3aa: CASSYLGGGGYEQYF; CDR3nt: TGTGCCAGCAGTTACTTGGGGGGGGGTGGGTACGAGCAGTACTTC
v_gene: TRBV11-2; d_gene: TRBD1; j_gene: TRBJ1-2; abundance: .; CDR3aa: CASRRTGGENGYTF; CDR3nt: TGTGCCAGCAGACGGACAGGGGGCGAAAATGGCTACACCTTC
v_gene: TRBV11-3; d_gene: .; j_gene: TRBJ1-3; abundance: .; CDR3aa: CASSQQARGGPISGNTIYF; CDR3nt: TGTGCCAGCAGCCAGCAAGCACGGGGAGGTCCAATCTCTGGAAACACCATATATTTT
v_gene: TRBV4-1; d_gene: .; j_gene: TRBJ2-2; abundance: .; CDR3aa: CASSPGMWSTGELFF; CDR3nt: TGCGCCAGCAGCCCAGGGATGTGGAGCACCGGGGAGCTGTTTTTT
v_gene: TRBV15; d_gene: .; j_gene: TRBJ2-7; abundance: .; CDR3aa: CATSRRGGGPYEQYF; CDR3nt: TGTGCCACCAGCAGGAGAGGTGGGGGCCCCTACGAGCAGTACTTC
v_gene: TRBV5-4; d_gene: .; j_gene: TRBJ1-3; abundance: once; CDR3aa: CASSFGQGLSSGNTIYF; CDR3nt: TGTGCCAGCAGCTTTGGGCAGGGGCTTAGCTCTGGAAACACCATATATTTT
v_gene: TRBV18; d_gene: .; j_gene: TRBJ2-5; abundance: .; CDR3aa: CASSKGTGQQETQYF; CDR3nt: TGTGCCAGCTCAAAAGGCACAGGGCAGCAGGAGACCCAGTACTTC
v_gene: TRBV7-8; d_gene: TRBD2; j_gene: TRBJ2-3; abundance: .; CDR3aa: CASSSRGGSTDTQYF; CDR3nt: TGTGCCAGCAGCTCGCGGGGGGGGAGCACAGATACGCAGTATTTT
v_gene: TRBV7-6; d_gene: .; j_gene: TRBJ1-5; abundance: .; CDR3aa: CASSITGNQPQHF; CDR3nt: TGTGCCAGCAGCATCACAGGGAATCAGCCCCAGCATTTT
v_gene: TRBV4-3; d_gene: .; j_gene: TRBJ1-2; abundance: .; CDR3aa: CASSQDRGIAGPGYTF; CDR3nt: TGCGCCAGCAGCCAAGATAGGGGAATAGCAGGGCCCGGCTACACCTTC
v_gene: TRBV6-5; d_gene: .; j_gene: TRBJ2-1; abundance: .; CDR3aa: CASSYSGPYAYNEQFF; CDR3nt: TGTGCCAGCAGTTACTCGGGGCCCTACGCTTACAATGAGCAGTTCTTC
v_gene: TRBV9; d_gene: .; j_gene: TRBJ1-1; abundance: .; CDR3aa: CASRRLEGGGAFF; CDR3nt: TGTGCCAGCAGAAGGCTGGAGGGCGGAGGAGCTTTCTTT
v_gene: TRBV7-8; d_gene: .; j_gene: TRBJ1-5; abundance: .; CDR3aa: CASSYLSNQPQHF; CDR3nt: TGTGCCAGCAGCTATCTTAGCAATCAGCCCCAGCATTTT
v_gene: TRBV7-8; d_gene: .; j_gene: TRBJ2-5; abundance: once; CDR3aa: CASSQGQETQYF; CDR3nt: TGTGCCAGCAGCCAGGGACAAGAGACCCAGTACTTC
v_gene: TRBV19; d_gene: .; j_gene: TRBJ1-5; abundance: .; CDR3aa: CASSIEGTIWREPQHF; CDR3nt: TGTGCCAGTAGTATTGAAGGGACTATCTGGAGGGAGCCCCAGCATTTT
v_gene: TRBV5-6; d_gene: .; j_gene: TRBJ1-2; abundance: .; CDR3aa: CASSLGQGLYRGYTF; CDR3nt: TGTGCCAGCAGCTTGGGGCAGGGACTCTACCGAGGCTACACCTTC
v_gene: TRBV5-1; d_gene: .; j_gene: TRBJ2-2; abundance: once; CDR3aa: CASSLSTFVGSMDTGELFF; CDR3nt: TGCGCCAGCAGCTTGAGTACGTTTGTGGGCAGTATGGACACCGGGGAGCTGTTTTTT
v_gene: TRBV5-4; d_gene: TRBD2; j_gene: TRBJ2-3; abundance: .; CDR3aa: CASSLAGLATDTQYF; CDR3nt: TGTGCCAGCAGCTTGGCGGGACTAGCGACAGATACGCAGTATTTT
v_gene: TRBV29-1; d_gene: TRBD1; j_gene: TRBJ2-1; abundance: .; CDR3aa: CSVEGQGITYNEQFF; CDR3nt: TGCAGCGTTGAGGGACAGGGGATTACCTACAATGAGCAGTTCTTC
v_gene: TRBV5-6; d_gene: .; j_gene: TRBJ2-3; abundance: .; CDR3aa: CASSLPPPGLRMYF; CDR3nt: TGTGCCAGCAGCTTGCCGCCACCGGGACTCCGAATGTATTTT
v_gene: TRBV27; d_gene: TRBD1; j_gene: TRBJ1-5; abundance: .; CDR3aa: CASSNRDRGVESNQPQHF; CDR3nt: TGTGCCAGCAGTAACCGGGACAGGGGTGTTGAAAGCAATCAGCCCCAGCATTTT
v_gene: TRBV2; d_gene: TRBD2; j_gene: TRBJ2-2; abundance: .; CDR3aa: CASTASGGDTGELFF; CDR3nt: TGTGCCAGCACGGCTAGCGGGGGGGACACCGGGGAGCTGTTTTTT
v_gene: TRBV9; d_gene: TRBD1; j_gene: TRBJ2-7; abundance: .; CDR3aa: CASSLRDSSSYEQYF; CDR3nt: TGTGCCAGCAGCCTACGGGACAGCAGCTCCTACGAGCAGTACTTC
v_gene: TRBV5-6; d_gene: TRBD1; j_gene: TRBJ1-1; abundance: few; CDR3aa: CASSSPGTGANTEAFF; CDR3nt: TGTGCCAGCAGCTCGCCCGGGACAGGGGCGAACACTGAAGCTTTCTTT
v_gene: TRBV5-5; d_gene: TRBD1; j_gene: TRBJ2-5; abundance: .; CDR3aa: CASSLTGGETQYF; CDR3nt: TGTGCCAGCAGCTTGACAGGGGGAGAGACCCAGTACTTC
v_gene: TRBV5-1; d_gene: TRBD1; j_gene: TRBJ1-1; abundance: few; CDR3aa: CASKYGTAMNTEAFF; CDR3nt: TGCGCCAGCAAGTACGGGACAGCCATGAACACTGAAGCTTTCTTT
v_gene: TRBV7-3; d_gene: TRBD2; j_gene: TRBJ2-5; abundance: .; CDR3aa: CASSLSGGAGETQYF; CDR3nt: TGTGCCAGCAGCTTAAGCGGGGGGGCCGGAGAGACCCAGTACTTC
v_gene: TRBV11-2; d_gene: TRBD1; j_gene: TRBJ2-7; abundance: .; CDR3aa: CASSPRQGTYEQYF; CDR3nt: TGTGCCAGCAGTCCGAGACAGGGAACCTACGAGCAGTACTTC
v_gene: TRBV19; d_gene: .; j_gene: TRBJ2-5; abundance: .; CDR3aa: CASSIEPGLKTQYF; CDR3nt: TGTGCCAGTAGTATAGAGCCAGGTCTGAAGACCCAGTACTTC
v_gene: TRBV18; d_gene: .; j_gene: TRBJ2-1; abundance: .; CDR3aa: CASSNAGGNNEQFF; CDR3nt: TGTGCCAGCTCCAATGCAGGAGGCAACAATGAGCAGTTCTTC
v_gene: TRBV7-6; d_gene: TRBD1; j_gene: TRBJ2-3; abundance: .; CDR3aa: CASSSGQATDTQYF; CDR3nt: TGTGCCAGCAGCTCCGGACAGGCCACAGATACGCAGTATTTT
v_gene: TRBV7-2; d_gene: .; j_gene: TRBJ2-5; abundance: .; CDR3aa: CASSLRGGRGIRETQYF; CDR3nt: TGTGCCAGCAGCCTAAGGGGAGGCAGGGGGATCCGGGAGACCCAGTACTTC